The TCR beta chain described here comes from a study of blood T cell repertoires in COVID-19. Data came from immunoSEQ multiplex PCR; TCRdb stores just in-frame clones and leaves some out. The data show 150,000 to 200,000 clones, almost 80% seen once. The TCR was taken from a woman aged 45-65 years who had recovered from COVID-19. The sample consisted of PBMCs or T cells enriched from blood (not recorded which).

The CDR3 region has the DNA TGTGCCAGCAGGGGGACAGGGGGCTTCACTAACTATGGCTACACCTTC. This translates into CASRGTGGFTNYGYTF. This chain connects TRBV28 to TRBJ1-2, with 12 bases identical to TRBD1. Germline CDR1 reads MDHEN; CDR2 reads SYDVKM. V gave up 6 bases and J gave up 0 bases; unmatched junction bases: 5. This CDR3 region has 16 residues.